Listed here are 9 T cell receptor beta chains from one sample, sequenced in a study of blood T cell repertoires in COVID-19. TCRdb's table, derived via immunoSEQ multiplex PCR, lists solely in-frame clones and lacks some. The sample shows 85,000 to 90,000 clones, 80% of them seen only once. The source material was peripheral blood. Receptors originate from a woman aged 80 or older with active or convalescent COVID-19.

V gene TRBV6-5 combines with J gene TRBJ1-1, with D unresolved. Germline CDR1 reads MNHEY; CDR2 reads SVGAGI. With 0 bases removed from V and 7 bases from J, the gap between germline ends came to 12 bases. The CDR3 extends over 14 amino acids. CDR3 sequence (DNA): TGTGCCAGCAGTTACTCGAAGGGAGGCTATGAAGCTTTCTTT. This encodes CASSYSKGGYEAFF.

The V gene is TRBV12-3 or TRBV12-4, the J gene TRBJ2-5, with 9 bases lining up with TRBD2. The CDR3 is 13 amino acids. V shed 5 bases and J 4 bases; nucleotides not matched to a gene: 2. This chain's CDR3 is CASSPAGGETQYF. DNA of the CDR3: TGTGCCAGCAGTCCAGCGGGAGGAGAGACCCAGTACTTC.

The chain carries TRBV5-1 and TRBJ1-1; D may be TRBD1 (5 bases). The germline V and J ends were trimmed by 4 bases and 4 bases, with 20 bases remaining between them. This CDR3 is built from 16 residues. Germline V gene sequence: CDR1 SGHRS, CDR2 YFSETQ. Here the CDR3 reads CASSPLGTAGGTEAFF. The CDR3 DNA follows: TGCGCCAGCAGCCCACTTGGGACTGCGGGGGGCACTGAAGCTTTCTTT. Together with reference TRBV5-1 and TRBJ1-1, the CDR3 gives the full variable domain: KAGVTQTPRYLIKTRGQQVTLSCSPISGHRSVSWYQQTPGQGLQFLFEYFSETQRNKGNFPGRFSGRQFSNSRSEMNVSTLELGDSALYLCASSPLGTAGGTEAFFGQGTRLTVV.

This chain joins TRBV6-6 and TRBJ1-5; the D is unclear. The CDR3 consists of 12 residues. V was pared by 8 bases and J by 1 base, with 6 bases between. The V gene's germline CDR1 is MNHNY and CDR2 SVGAGI (reference sequence). CDR3 DNA sequence: TGTGCCAGCGCAACAAGCAATCAGCCCCAGCATTTT. Amino acid sequence: CASATSNQPQHF.

The chain is built from TRBV4-2 and TRBJ2-3, with TRBD2 identical over 9 bases. J gave up 1 base and V 4 bases, and 9 bases lay outside the gene matches. The length of the CDR3 is 17 residues. Germline V gene sequence: CDR1 LGHNA, CDR2 YNFKEQ. CDR3 bases: TGTGCCAGCAGCCGTGGTCGGAGCGGGGGGCGCACAGATACGCAGTATTTT. It encodes CASSRGRSGGRTDTQYF.

The chain combines TRBV30 with TRBJ1-4, with 7 bases matching TRBD1. The germline V gene encodes CDR1 GTSNPN and CDR2 SVGIG (reference sequence). J gave up 8 bases and V 0 bases, and 6 bases lay outside the gene matches. The CDR3 runs 14 residues. CDR3 sequence: CAWSVRGGGEKLFF. CDR3 in DNA: TGTGCCTGGAGTGTCCGAGGGGGCGGAGAAAAACTGTTTTTT.

This chain links TRBV28 with TRBJ2-5; TRBD1 agrees at 9 bases. Germline V lookup: CDR1 MDHEN, CDR2 SYDVKM. The V gene end was trimmed by 5 bases and the J gene end by 5 bases; junction bases not matched to a gene: 0. The CDR3 length is 12 residues. CDR3 bases: TGTGCCAGCAGTGGACAGGGGGAGACCCAGTACTTC. This gives the protein CASSGQGETQYF.

This sequence joins TRBV19 and TRBJ1-1; no firm D call. Trimming stripped 0 bases from V and 0 bases from J, with 8 bases between. Germline CDR1 and CDR2: LNHDA and SQIVND (reference sequence). The CDR3 contains 15 residues. The CDR3 spells CASSIDEGMNTEAFF. CDR3 coding DNA: TGTGCCAGTAGTATAGACGAGGGTATGAACACTGAAGCTTTCTTT.

This rearrangement joins TRBV27 to TRBJ2-3, with D unresolved. The CDR3 has 13 residues. Trimming took 6 bases from V and 0 from J, leaving 7 bases between them. CDR1 MNHEY and CDR2 SMNVEV come from the germline V gene (reference sequence). CDR3 DNA sequence: TGTGCCAGCAGGTCTACTAGCACAGATACGCAGTATTTT. Its protein is CASRSTSTDTQYF.